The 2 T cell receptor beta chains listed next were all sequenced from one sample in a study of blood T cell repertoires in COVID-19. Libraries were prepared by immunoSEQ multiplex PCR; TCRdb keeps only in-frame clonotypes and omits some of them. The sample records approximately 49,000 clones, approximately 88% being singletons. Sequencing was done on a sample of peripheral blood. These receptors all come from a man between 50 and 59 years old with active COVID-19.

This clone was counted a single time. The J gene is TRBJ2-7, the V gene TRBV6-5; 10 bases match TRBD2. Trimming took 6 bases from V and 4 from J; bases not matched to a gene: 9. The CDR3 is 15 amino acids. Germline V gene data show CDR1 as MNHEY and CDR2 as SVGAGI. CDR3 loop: CASSTLAGNRYEQYV. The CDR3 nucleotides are TGTGCCAGCAGCACACTAGCGGGAAACCGGTACGAGCAGTACGTC.

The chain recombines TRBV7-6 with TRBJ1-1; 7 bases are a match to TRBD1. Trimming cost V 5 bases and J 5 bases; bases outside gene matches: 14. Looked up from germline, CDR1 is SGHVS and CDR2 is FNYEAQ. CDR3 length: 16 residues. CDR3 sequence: CASSPGAGGYRTEAFF. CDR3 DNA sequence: TGTGCCAGCAGCCCCGGTGCAGGGGGGTATAGGACTGAAGCTTTCTTT.